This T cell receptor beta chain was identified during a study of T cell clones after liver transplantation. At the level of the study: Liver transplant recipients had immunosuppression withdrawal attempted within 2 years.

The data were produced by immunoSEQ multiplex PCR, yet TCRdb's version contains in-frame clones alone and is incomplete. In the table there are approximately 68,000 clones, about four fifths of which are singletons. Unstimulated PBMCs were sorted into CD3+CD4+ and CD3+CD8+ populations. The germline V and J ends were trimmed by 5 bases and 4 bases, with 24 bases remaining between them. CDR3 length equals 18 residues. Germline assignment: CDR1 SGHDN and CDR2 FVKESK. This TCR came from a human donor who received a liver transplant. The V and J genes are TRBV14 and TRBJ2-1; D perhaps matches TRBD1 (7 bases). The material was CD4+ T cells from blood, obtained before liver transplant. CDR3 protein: CASSSRQAGSGGYNEQFF. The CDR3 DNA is TGTGCCAGCAGCTCGCGACAGGCGGGGTCAGGGGGTTACAATGAGCAGTTCTTC.